This T cell receptor beta chain was identified in a study of Graves' ophthalmopathy and Graves' hyperthyroidism. Looked up from germline, CDR1 is SEHNR and CDR2 is FQNEAQ (reference sequence). The V end was cut by 5 bases, the J end by 1 base, with 18 bases between. The CDR3 length is 16 residues. RNA transcripts were the template, and TCR beta CDR3 regions were amplified from them. The workflow started with a first-round RT-PCR run with HTBI primers and then moved on to a second-round multiplex PCR. TCRdb analysed the multiplex PCR reads with MiXCR anew, one entry per CDR3 protein. This sample has roughly 36,000 distinct CDR3 sequences, with about half found just once.

Material for sequencing was peripheral blood. The source is an adult woman with stable Graves' hyperthyroidism. The chain recombines TRBV7-9 with TRBJ2-7; D perhaps matches TRBD2 (7 bases). The CDR3, as DNA: TGTGCCAGCAGCCGAGGGGGGGGGGGCGCTTCCTACGAGCAGTACTTC. Residues: CASSRGGGGASYEQYF.